This paragraph covers one TCR beta chain sequence. These data originate in a study of technical replicates of blood from a few donors. The table came from immunoSEQ multiplex PCR; TCRdb's copy has only in-frame clones and leaves some out. The sample includes some 13,000 clones, roughly 94% of them seen just once. V shed 4 bases and J shed 6 bases, with 10 bases lying between them. The CDR3 covers 13 residues. The germline gives CDR1 SNHLY, CDR2 FYNNEI. Sequencing was done on a sample of PBMCs. The chain employs TRBV2 and TRBJ1-5; D unresolved. The receptor was isolated from a human donor in good health. The CDR3 DNA follows: TGTGCCAGCAGTGGCCAGGTGGGTCAGCCCCAGCATTTT. The encoded protein is CASSGQVGQPQHF.